This T cell receptor beta chain is drawn from a study of T cell changes during pregnancy in multiple sclerosis. TCRdb's copy holds only in-frame clones and misses some; the assay was immunoSEQ multiplex PCR. This table has about 38,000 clones, 80% to 95% appearing once. The germline CDR1 and CDR2 sequences are SNHLY and FYNNEI. The CDR3 has 15 amino acids. With 5 bases clipped from V and 0 bases from J, the junction kept 4 bases outside the gene matches. Sequencing was performed on CD4+ T cells from peripheral blood mononuclear cells, taken after pregnancy. The origin of this receptor is a female donor in good health, enrolled as a control in a pregnancy study. V and J are TRBV2 and TRBJ1-3; 7 positions match TRBD1. The CDR3 DNA reads TGTGCCAGCAGTACTGGGACAGACTCTGGAAACACCATATATTTT. It specifies CASSTGTDSGNTIYF.